This TCR beta chain was found in a study of beta chain features in type 1 diabetes. Study information: The study found patients and healthy donors alike in age, gender and cell yields. General study points: In every one of the four CD4+ subsets, TCRB CDR3s were moderately but significantly shorter in Type 1 diabetes patients.

Sequenced material consisted of expressed TCRB transcripts (all of the isolated RNA was reverse transcribed). Profiling relied on immunoSEQ multiplex PCR, and the TCRdb table lists in-frame clones only, not all of them. The top ten hold 0.015% of the sample, which has about 340,000 clones, about 14% seen once. With respect to this clone: Its matching antigen is unknown.

V was cut by 0 bases and J by 1 base, with 7 bases left in between. The CDR3 has 16 amino acids. Germline V gives CDR1 SGHTA, CDR2 FQGTGA. The source is a woman under 30 with type 1 diabetes. The chain carries TRBV7-3 and TRBJ2-6; possibly TRBD2 for D (5 bases). Sequenced material: naive CD4+ T cells from blood. CDR3 sequence reads: CASSLTSGSGANVLTF. CDR3 coding DNA: TGTGCCAGCAGCTTAACGTCGGGGTCTGGGGCCAACGTCCTGACTTTC.